This TCR beta chain was sequenced in a study of cytomegalovirus exposure and HLA in healthy donors. Study-level results: Follow-up analysis seemed to connect common viral pathogens with several of the most significant clusters identified. The investigators catalogued 164 TCR beta chains as cytomegalovirus-associated.

V dropped 6 bases and J dropped 6 bases, with 14 bases sitting between them. The CDR3 contains 13 residues. Germline loops: CDR1 MNHEY, CDR2 SMNVEV (reference sequence). A word on this clone: Antigen specificity is unknown.

The PCR was carried out with 60 Vbeta primers and 13 Jbeta primers. Authors' analysis steps: Later analysis identified some 80 million unique TCR beta chains, approximately 11 million shared. The method was immunoSEQ multiplex PCR; TCRdb's version includes in-frame clones alone and lacks a portion of them. D and trimming come from the DNA, and the V and J calls and clone size come from that table. In the table there are about 140,000 clones, around 82% of which are singletons. The receptor was isolated from a female donor in good health and CMV-seronegative. Sample: PBMCs. The genes are TRBV27 and TRBJ1-1; perhaps TRBD1 as D (5 bases). DNA of the CDR3: TGTGCCAGCAGACGTGCGGGGGGACCTGAAGCTTTCTTT. This encodes CASRRAGGPEAFF.